This TCR beta chain derives from a study of cytomegalovirus exposure and HLA in healthy donors. The study's findings and limits: Several V segments, TRBV6-2 and TRBV6-3 among them, could not be told apart and were dropped. Within an earlier analysis, most TCR beta V segments proved productive either about 90% or about 30% of the time. High sensitivity and specificity were reportedly achieved when the classifier diagnosed cytomegalovirus status. Across donors, most TCRs were seen rarely, yet some public ones were widespread.

In this sample, this clone turned up a few times. Its target is unknown. In the PCR, 60 Vbeta and 13 Jbeta primers were used. Profiled with immunoSEQ multiplex PCR; TCRdb holds only in-frame clones, not every one. In the table there are fewer than 200,000 clones, 65% to 85% of which are singletons. The CDR3 is 14 residues long. The germline CDR1 and CDR2 sequences are MNHEY and SVGAGI. J lost 3 bases, V lost 6 bases, and 4 bases had no gene match. The TCR sequence derives from a man aged 55 to 70 in good health and CMV-seronegative. The chain carries TRBV6-5 and TRBJ2-3; 9 bases fit TRBD1. Input material: PBMCs. The CDR3 region is CASSYRGQTDTQYF. Here the CDR3 DNA reads TGTGCCAGCAGCTACAGGGGGCAAACAGATACGCAGTATTTT.